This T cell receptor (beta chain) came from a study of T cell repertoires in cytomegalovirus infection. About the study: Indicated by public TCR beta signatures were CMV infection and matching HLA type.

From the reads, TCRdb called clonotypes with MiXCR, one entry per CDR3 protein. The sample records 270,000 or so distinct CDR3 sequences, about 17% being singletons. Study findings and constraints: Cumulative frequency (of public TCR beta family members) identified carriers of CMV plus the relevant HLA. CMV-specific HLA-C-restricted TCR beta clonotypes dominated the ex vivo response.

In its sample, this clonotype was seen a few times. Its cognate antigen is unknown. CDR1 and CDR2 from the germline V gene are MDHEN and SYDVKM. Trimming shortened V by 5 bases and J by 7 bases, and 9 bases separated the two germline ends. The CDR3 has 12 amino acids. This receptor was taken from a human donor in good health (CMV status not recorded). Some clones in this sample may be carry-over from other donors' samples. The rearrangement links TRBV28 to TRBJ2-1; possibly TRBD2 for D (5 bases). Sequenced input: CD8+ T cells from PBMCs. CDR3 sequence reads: CASSAGPNEQFF. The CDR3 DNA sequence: TGTGCCAGCAGTGCGGGTCCTAATGAGCAGTTCTTC.